A single sample is the source of the 2 T cell receptor beta chains below, sequenced in a study of CD8 T cells in Susac syndrome. RNA, at about 0.5 to 1 ug, was reverse transcribed with random hexamers. Using its own MiXCR run on the immunoSEQ multiplex PCR reads, TCRdb lists one record per CDR3 protein. Of approximately 120,000 distinct CDR3 sequences listed, over 85% are singletons. Sequenced sample: CD8+ T cells from PBMCs. The receptors here all came from a human donor with multiple sclerosis.

This chain uses TRBV5-5 with TRBJ2-2, with D uncertain. V dropped 2 bases and J dropped 1 base, with 3 bases sitting between them. This CDR3 contains 13 residues. Germline lookup yields CDR1 SGHKS and CDR2 YYEKEE (reference sequence). In nucleotides, the CDR3 is TGTGCCAGCAGCTTCGAGAACACCGGGGAGCTGTTTTTT. The encoded protein is CASSFENTGELFF.

This chain links TRBV6-5 with TRBJ2-5, with a tentative D call TRBD1 (6 bases). V lost 0 bases to trimming and J lost 5 bases, with 13 bases between them. Germline V gene sequence: CDR1 MNHEY, CDR2 SVGAGI. The CDR3 sequence is 15 residues long. The CDR3 DNA reads as TGTGCCAGCAGTTACTCGGGGGCCTACGGGGAGACCCAGTACTTC. Protein sequence: CASSYSGAYGETQYF.